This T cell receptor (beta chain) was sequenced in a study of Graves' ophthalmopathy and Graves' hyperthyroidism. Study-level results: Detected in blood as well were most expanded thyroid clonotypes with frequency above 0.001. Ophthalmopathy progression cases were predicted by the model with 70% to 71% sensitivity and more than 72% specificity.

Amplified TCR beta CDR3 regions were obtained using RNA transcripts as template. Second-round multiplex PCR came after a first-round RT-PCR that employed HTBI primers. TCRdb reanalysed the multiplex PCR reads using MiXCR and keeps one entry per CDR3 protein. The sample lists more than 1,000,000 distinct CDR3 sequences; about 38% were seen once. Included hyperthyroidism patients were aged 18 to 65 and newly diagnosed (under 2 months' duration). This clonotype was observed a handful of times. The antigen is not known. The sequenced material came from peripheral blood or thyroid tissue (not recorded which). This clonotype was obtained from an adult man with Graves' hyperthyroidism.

The CDR3 region is CASKTGTANMEEQYF. The CDR3 DNA reads as TGTGCCAGCAAGACGGGGACAGCCAACATGGAAGAGCAGTACTTC. This chain joins TRBV6-2 or TRBV6-3 and TRBJ2-7; 7 bases are a match to TRBD1. This CDR3 is built from 15 residues. Germline CDR1 and CDR2: MNHEY and SVGEGT. With 7 bases clipped from V and 7 bases from J, the junction kept 16 bases outside the gene matches.